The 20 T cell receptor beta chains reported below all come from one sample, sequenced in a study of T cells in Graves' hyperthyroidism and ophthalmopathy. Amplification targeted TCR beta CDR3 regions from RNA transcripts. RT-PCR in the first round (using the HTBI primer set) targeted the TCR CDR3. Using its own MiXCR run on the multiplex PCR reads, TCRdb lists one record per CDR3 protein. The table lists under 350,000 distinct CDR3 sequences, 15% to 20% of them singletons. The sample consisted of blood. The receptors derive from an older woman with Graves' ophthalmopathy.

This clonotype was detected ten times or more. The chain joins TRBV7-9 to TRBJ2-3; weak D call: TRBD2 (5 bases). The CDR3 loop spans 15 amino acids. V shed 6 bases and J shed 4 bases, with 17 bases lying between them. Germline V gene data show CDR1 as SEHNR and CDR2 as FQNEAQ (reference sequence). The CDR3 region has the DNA TGTGCCAGCAGAAAACCGGGGATGGGTTCAGATACGCAGTATTTT. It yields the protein CASRKPGMGSDTQYF.

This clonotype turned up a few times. The chain's CDR3 is CASYTSGGTDTQYF. Written as DNA, the CDR3 is TGCGCCAGTTACACTAGCGGGGGAACAGATACGCAGTATTTT. The genes are TRBV5-1 and TRBJ2-3; 11 bases are shared with TRBD2. Germline loops: CDR1 SGHRS, CDR2 YFSETQ. This CDR3 has 14 residues. The J segment lost 3 bases and the V segment lost 8 bases, leaving 5 bases of the junction unmatched.

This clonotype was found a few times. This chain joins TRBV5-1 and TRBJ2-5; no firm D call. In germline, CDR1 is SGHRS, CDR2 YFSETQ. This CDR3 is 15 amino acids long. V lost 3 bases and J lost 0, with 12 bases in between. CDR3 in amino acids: CASSSGLSYQETQYF. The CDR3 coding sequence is TGCGCCAGCAGCTCCGGCCTTTCCTACCAAGAGACCCAGTACTTC.

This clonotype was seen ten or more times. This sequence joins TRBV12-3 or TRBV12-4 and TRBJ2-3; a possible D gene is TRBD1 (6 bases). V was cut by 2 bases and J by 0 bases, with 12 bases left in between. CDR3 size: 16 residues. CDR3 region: CASSLRDTPSTDTQYF. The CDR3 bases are TGTGCCAGCAGTTTACGGGACACGCCTAGCACAGATACGCAGTATTTT.

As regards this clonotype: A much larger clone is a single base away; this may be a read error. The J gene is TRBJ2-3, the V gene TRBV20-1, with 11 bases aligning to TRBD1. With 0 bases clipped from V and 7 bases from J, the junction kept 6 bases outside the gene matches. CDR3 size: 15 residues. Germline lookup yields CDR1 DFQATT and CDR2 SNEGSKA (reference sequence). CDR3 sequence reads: CSAREWGQGENTQYF. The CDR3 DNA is TGCAGTGCTAGAGAGTGGGGACAGGGGGAAAATACGCAGTATTTT.

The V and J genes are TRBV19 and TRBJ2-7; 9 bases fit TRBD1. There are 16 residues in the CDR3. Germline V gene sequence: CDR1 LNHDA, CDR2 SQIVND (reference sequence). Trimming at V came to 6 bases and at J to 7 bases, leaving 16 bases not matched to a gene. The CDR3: CASRPDRGASLWEQYF. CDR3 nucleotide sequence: TGTGCCAGTAGACCCGACAGGGGGGCGTCCCTGTGGGAGCAGTACTTC.

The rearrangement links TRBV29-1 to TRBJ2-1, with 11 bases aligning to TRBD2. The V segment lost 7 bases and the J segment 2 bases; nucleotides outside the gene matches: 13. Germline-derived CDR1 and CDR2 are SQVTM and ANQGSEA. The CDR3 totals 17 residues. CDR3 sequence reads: CSGLGLAAQSPYNEQFF. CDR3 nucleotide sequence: TGCAGCGGCCTGGGACTAGCGGCCCAGAGCCCCTACAATGAGCAGTTCTTC.

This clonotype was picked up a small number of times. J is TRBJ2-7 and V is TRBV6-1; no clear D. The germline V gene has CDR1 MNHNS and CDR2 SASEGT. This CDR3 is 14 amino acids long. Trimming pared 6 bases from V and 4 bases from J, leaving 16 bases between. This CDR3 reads CASRLEGTLYEQYF. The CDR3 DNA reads TGTGCCAGCAGGTTGGAAGGAACCCTATACGAGCAGTACTTC.

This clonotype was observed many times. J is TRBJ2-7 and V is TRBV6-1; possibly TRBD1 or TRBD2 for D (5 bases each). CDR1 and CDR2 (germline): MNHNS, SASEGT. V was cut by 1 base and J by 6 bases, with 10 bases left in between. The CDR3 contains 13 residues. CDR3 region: CASSEGGTGEQYF. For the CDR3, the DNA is TGTGCCAGCAGTGAAGGGGGGACGGGCGAGCAGTACTTC.

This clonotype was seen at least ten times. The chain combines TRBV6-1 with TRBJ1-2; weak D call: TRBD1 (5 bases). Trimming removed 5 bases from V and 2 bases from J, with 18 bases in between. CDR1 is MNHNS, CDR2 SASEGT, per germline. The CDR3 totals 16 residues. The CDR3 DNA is TGTGCCAGCAGTTATCATCCAGGGTCACGAAACTATGGCTACACCTTC. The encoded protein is CASSYHPGSRNYGYTF.

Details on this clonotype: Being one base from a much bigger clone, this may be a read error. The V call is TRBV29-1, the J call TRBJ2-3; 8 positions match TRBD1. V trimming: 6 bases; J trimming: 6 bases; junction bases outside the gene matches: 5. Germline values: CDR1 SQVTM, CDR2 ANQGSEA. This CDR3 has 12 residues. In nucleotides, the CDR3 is TGCAGCGTGACAGGGGCGGGGGATACGCAGTATTTT. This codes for CSVTGAGDTQYF.

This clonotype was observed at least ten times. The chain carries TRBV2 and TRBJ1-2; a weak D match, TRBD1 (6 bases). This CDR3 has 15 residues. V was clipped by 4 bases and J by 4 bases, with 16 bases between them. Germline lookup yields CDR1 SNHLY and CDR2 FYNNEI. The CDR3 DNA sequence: TGTGCCAGCAGTGGGCCCAGGGGCCGGGGCTATGGCTACACCTTC. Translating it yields CASSGPRGRGYGYTF.

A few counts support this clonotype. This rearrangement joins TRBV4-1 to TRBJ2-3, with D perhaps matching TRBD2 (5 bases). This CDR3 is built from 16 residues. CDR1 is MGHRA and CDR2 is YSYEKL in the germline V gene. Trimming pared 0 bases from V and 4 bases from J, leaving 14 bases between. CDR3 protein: CASSQDFPSPADTQYF. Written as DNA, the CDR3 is TGCGCCAGCAGCCAAGATTTTCCTAGCCCGGCAGATACGCAGTATTTT.

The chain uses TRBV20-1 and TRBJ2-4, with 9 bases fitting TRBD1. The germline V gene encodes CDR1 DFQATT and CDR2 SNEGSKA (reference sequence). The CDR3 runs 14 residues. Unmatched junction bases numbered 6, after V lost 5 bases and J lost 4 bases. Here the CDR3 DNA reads TGCAGTGCTGGGGAGGGGACAGGGAAAAACATTCAGTACTTC. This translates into CSAGEGTGKNIQYF.

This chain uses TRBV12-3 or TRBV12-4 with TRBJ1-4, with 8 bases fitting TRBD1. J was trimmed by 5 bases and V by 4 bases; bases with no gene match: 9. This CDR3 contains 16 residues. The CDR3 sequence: CASSSRGQGLNEKLFF. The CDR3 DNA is TGTGCCAGCAGTTCCCGCGGACAGGGACTAAATGAAAAACTGTTTTTT.

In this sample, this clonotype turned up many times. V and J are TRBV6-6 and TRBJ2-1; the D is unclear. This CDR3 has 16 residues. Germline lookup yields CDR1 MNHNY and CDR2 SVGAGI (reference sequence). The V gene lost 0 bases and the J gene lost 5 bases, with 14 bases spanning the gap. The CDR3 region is CASSYSNGLVDNEQFF. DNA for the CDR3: TGTGCCAGCAGTTACTCGAACGGGCTTGTAGACAATGAGCAGTTCTTC.

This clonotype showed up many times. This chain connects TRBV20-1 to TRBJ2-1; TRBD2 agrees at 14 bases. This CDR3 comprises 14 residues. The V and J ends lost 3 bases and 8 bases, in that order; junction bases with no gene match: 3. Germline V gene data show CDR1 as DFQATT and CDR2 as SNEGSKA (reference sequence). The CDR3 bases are TGCAGTGCTAGGGGGACTAGCGGGAGACATGAGCAGTTCTTC. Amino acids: CSARGTSGRHEQFF.

CDR3: CASSRTGWSGNTIYF. The CDR3 region has the DNA TGTGCCAGCAGTCGGACCGGCTGGAGTGGAAACACCATATATTTT. This sequence joins TRBV2 and TRBJ1-3; unclear D gene. The ends were cut back, 5 bases at V and 3 bases at J, with 14 bases in the middle. The germline CDR1 and CDR2 sequences are SNHLY and FYNNEI. The CDR3 runs to 15 residues.

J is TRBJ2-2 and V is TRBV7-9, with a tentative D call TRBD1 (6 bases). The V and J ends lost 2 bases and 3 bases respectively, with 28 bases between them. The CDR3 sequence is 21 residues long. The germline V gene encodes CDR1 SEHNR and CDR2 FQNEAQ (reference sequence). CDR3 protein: CASSLSHLIMTGLDDTGELFF. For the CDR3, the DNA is TGTGCCAGCAGCTTATCCCACCTCATAATGACAGGCCTGGACGACACCGGGGAGCTGTTTTTT.

The CDR3 loop is CSVTGVQGAHEQYF. For the CDR3, the DNA is TGCAGCGTAACAGGGGTTCAGGGGGCCCACGAGCAGTACTTC. The chain carries TRBV29-1 and TRBJ2-7; the match to TRBD1 covers 8 bases. In germline, CDR1 is SQVTM, CDR2 ANQGSEA. V lost 6 bases to trimming and J lost 5 bases; unmatched junction nucleotides: 12. This CDR3 region has 14 residues.